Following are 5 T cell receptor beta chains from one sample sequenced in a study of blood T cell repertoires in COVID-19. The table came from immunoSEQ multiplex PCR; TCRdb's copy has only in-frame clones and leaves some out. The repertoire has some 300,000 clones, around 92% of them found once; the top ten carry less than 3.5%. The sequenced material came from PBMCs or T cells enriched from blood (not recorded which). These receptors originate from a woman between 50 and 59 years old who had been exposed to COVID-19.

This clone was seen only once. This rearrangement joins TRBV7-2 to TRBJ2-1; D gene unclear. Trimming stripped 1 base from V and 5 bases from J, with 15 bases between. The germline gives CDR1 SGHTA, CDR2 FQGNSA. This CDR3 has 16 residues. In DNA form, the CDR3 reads TGTGCCAGCAGCTTAGAGAGGCGATTCGTAAACAATGAGCAGTTCTTC. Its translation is CASSLERRFVNNEQFF. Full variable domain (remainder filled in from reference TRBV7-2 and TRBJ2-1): GAGVSQSPSNKVTEKGKDVELRCDPISGHTALYWYRQSLGQGLEFLIYFQGNSAPDKSGLPSDRFSAERTGGSVSTLTIQRTQQEDSAVYLCASSLERRFVNNEQFFGPGTRLTVL.

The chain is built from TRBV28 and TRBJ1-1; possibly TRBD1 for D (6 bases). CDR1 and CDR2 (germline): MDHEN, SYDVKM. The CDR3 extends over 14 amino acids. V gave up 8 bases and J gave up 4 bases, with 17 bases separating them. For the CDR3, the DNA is TGTGCCAGCGGACTCGGGGGGGGGCCCACTGAAGCTTTCTTT. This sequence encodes CASGLGGGPTEAFF.

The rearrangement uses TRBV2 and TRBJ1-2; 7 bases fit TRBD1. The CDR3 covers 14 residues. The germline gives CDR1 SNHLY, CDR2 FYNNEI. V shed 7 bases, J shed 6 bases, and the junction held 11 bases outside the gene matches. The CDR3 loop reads CASTPQGDGNGYTF. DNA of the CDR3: TGTGCCAGCACCCCCCAGGGGGATGGGAATGGCTACACCTTC.

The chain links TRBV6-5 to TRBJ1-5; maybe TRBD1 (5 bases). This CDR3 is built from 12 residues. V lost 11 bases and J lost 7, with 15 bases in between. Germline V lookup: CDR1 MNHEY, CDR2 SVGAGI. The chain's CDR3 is CAAGGREQPQHF. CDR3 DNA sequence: TGTGCCGCGGGGGGTAGAGAACAGCCCCAGCATTTT.

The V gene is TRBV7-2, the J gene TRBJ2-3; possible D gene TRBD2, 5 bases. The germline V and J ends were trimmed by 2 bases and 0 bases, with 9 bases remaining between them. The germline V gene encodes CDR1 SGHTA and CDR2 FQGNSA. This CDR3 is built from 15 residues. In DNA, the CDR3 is TGTGCCAGCAGCTTATCGTGGACTAGCACAGATACGCAGTATTTT. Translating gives CASSLSWTSTDTQYF.